The 16 T cell receptor beta chains reported below all come from one sample, sequenced in a study of cytomegalovirus exposure and HLA in healthy donors. Amplification used 60 Vbeta primers and 13 Jbeta primers. TCRdb keeps only in-frame clones here, not all; method: immunoSEQ multiplex PCR. The sample lists approximately 150,000 clones, roughly 62% occurring once. Material for sequencing was PBMCs. The receptors shown here come from a man in his 60s in good health and CMV-seronegative.

This chain links TRBV5-4 with TRBJ1-1; D not resolved. Germline V gene lookup returns CDR1 SGHNT and CDR2 YYREEE (reference sequence). CDR3 length equals 15 residues. V lost 4 bases and J 0 bases, leaving 13 bases between the germline ends. For the CDR3, the DNA is TGTGCCAGCAGCGAAAGCATAACCTTGAACACTGAAGCTTTCTTT. It yields the protein CASSESITLNTEAFF.

In DNA, the CDR3 is TGTGCCAGCAGCATCCGGGACAGGGGTACCTCCGAGCAGTACTTC. Translation: CASSIRDRGTSEQYF. The rearrangement links TRBV11-3 to TRBJ2-5; 10 nucleotides line up with TRBD1. The J call may be incorrect, as the DNA end agrees better with TRBJ2-7. This CDR3 contains 15 residues. CDR1 and CDR2 from the germline V gene are SGHNT and YENEEA.

The chain couples TRBV6-4 to TRBJ1-1; D call uncertain. This CDR3 is 13 amino acids long. V was shortened by 5 bases and J by 0 bases, with 7 bases between the two germline ends. From germline, CDR1 is MRHNA and CDR2 SNTAGT. The DNA of the CDR3 is TGTGCCAGCAGTCTAGAGGTGAACACTGAAGCTTTCTTT. Translation gives CASSLEVNTEAFF.

The CDR3 region is CASSQDNYNQPQHF. The CDR3 DNA follows: TGTGCCAGCAGCCAAGACAACTACAATCAGCCCCAGCATTTT. The chain couples TRBV4-2 to TRBJ1-5; D is unresolved. V gave up 0 bases and J gave up 3 bases, with 6 bases separating them. The CDR3 loop spans 14 amino acids. Germline V gene lookup returns CDR1 LGHNA and CDR2 YNFKEQ.

This chain joins TRBV28 and TRBJ1-5; D remains ambiguous. V lost 7 bases and J 5 bases, leaving 9 bases between the germline ends. CDR3 length equals 12 residues. CDR1 and CDR2 (germline): MDHEN, SYDVKM. The CDR3 here is CASNAEYQPQHF. For the CDR3, the DNA is TGTGCCAGCAATGCGGAGTATCAGCCCCAGCATTTT.

V gene TRBV10-2 combines with J gene TRBJ2-3; the match to TRBD2 covers 16 bases. Unmatched junction bases numbered 15, after V lost 8 bases and J lost 1 base. The length of the CDR3 is 20 residues. CDR1 and CDR2 (germline): WSHSY, SAAADI. This CDR3 reads CASALPGLAGGPSGTDTQYF. CDR3 DNA sequence: TGCGCCAGCGCCCTCCCGGGACTAGCGGGAGGGCCCTCAGGCACAGATACGCAGTATTTT.

The chain combines TRBV2 with TRBJ2-1; perhaps TRBD2 as D (5 bases). The CDR3 has 13 residues. With 7 bases removed from V and 5 bases from J, the gap between germline ends came to 12 bases. The germline gives CDR1 SNHLY, CDR2 FYNNEI. CDR3 nucleotide sequence: TGTGCCAGCATGTGGCGGGCTAACAATGAGCAGTTCTTC. Encoded protein: CASMWRANNEQFF.

The CDR3 DNA reads TGTGCCAGCAGCTCTCGGGACAGATTGAACACTGAAGCTTTCTTT. This codes for CASSSRDRLNTEAFF. V gene TRBV13 combines with J gene TRBJ1-1; 7 bases are shared with TRBD1. Germline assignment: CDR1 PRHDT and CDR2 FYEKMQ (reference sequence). This CDR3 has 15 residues. Trimming cost V 4 bases and J 0 bases; bases outside gene matches: 5.

The chain has TRBV27 and TRBJ2-1; TRBD2 matches 7 bases. The CDR3 consists of 15 residues. The germline V gene has CDR1 MNHEY and CDR2 SMNVEV (reference sequence). V shed 8 bases and J 6 bases; nucleotides not matched to a gene: 13. CDR3 protein: CASRGEGLTGNEQFF. The CDR3 bases are TGTGCCAGCCGGGGGGAGGGCCTTACGGGCAATGAGCAGTTCTTC.

The chain couples TRBV6-1 to TRBJ2-5; D call uncertain. This CDR3 region has 12 residues. Trimming pared 4 bases from V and 5 bases from J, leaving 8 bases between. Germline assignment: CDR1 MNHNS and CDR2 SASEGT. CDR3 nucleotide sequence: TGTGCCAGCAGTGGAGAGTTGGAGACCCAGTACTTC. It specifies CASSGELETQYF.

The chain couples TRBV18 to TRBJ2-7; D perhaps matches TRBD1 (6 bases). The CDR3 length is 12 residues. Trimming removed 5 bases at V and 7 bases at J, with 12 bases between. Germline V gene sequence: CDR1 KGHSH, CDR2 LQKENI. DNA of the CDR3: TGTGCCAGCTCAACACAGGGCGGGGAGCAGTACTTC. The encoded protein is CASSTQGGEQYF.

The rearrangement uses TRBV6-6 and TRBJ2-3, with 10 bases fitting TRBD1. V lost 5 bases to trimming and J lost 3 bases; unmatched junction nucleotides: 5. This CDR3 has 15 residues. The germline V gene encodes CDR1 MNHNY and CDR2 SVGAGI (reference sequence). Written as DNA, the CDR3 is TGTGCCAGCAGTACAGACAGGGGGCTAACAGATACGCAGTATTTT. Translation: CASSTDRGLTDTQYF.

The chain recombines TRBV7-2 with TRBJ1-3, with a weak D call TRBD1 (6 bases). Germline V CDR1 and CDR2: SGHTA, FQGNSA. The CDR3 is 16 amino acids. The V end lost 3 bases, the J end lost 0 bases, and 12 bases lay between the germline ends. For the CDR3, the DNA is TGTGCCAGCAGCTTGAACCGGGGGGCCTCTGGAAACACCATATATTTT. Amino acid sequence: CASSLNRGASGNTIYF.

The chain has TRBV19 and TRBJ1-6, with TRBD1 identical over 9 bases. J gave up 5 bases and V 6 bases, and 5 bases lay outside the gene matches. The CDR3 consists of 15 residues. CDR1 LNHDA and CDR2 SQIVND come from the germline V gene (reference sequence). The CDR3 DNA sequence: TGTGCCAGTAGGGTTCGGACAGGGGATAATTCACCCCTCCACTTT. Translation gives CASRVRTGDNSPLHF.

This clone was recorded a few times. The gene calls are TRBV28 and TRBJ1-2; possible D gene TRBD1, 5 bases. Germline V CDR1 and CDR2: MDHEN, SYDVKM. The ends were cut back, 6 bases at V and 4 bases at J, with 12 bases in the middle. The CDR3 extends over 13 amino acids. The CDR3 sequence is CASSPGGSYGYTF. The CDR3 DNA reads as TGTGCCAGCAGCCCTGGGGGGAGCTATGGCTACACCTTC.

V and J are TRBV5-4 and TRBJ2-1; D perhaps matches TRBD2 (6 bases). Trimming pared 4 bases from V and 10 bases from J, leaving 15 bases between. The germline V gene has CDR1 SGHNT and CDR2 YYREEE (reference sequence). The CDR3 contains 13 residues. This CDR3 is CASSLGWAGEQFF. The CDR3 DNA reads TGTGCCAGCAGCCTGGGTTGGGCGGGAGAGCAGTTCTTC.